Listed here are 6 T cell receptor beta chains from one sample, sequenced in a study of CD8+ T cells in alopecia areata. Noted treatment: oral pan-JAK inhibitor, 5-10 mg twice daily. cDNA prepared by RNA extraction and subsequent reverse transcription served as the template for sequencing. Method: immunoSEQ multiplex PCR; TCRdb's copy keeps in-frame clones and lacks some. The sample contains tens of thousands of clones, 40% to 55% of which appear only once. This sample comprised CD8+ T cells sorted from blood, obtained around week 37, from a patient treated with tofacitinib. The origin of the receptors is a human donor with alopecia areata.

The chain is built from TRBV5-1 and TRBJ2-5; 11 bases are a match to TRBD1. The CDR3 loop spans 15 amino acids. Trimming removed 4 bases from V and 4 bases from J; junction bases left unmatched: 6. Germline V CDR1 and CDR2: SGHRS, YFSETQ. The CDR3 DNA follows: TGCGCCAGCAGCCTCGGACAGGGGGCAAGAGAGACCCAGTACTTC. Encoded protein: CASSLGQGARETQYF.

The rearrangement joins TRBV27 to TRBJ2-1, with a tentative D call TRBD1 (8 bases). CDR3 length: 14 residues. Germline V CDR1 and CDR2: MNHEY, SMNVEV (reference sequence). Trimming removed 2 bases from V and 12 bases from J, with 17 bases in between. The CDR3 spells CASSLGQGGRGQFF. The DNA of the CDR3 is TGTGCCAGCAGTTTAGGACAGGGAGGGAGGGGGCAGTTCTTC.

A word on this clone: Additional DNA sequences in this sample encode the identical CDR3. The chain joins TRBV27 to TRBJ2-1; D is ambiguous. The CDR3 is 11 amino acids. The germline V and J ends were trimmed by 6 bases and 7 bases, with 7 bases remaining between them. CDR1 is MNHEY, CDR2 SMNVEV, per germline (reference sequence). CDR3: CASSYGNEQFF. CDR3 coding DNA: TGTGCCAGCAGCTACGGGAATGAGCAGTTCTTC.

The CDR3 DNA follows: TGTGCCAGCAGCTTGGCGGAGCGGTACGAGCAGTACTTC. Amino acids: CASSLAERYEQYF. The chain links TRBV11-2 to TRBJ2-7, with D possibly being TRBD2 (5 bases). V lost 3 bases to trimming and J lost 4 bases, with 10 bases between them. Germline values: CDR1 SGHAT, CDR2 FQNNGV. The CDR3 is 13 residues long.

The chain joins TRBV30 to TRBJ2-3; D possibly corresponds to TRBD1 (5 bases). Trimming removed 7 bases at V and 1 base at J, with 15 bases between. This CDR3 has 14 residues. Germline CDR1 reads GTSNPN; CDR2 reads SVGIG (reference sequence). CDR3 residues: CALWGHRGTDTQYF. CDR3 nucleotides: TGTGCCTTATGGGGCCACCGGGGCACAGATACGCAGTATTTT. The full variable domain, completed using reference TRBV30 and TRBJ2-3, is SQTIHQWPATLVQPVGSPLSLECTVEGTSNPNLYWYRQAAGRGLQLLFYSVGIGQISSEVPQNLSASRPQDRQFILSSKKLLLSDSGFYLCALWGHRGTDTQYFGPGTRLTVL.

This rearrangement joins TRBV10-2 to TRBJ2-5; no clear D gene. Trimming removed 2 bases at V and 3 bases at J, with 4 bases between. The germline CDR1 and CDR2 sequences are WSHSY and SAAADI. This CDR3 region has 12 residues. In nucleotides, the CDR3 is TGCGCCAGCAGTGAGCTGAAAGAGACCCAGTACTTC. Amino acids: CASSELKETQYF.